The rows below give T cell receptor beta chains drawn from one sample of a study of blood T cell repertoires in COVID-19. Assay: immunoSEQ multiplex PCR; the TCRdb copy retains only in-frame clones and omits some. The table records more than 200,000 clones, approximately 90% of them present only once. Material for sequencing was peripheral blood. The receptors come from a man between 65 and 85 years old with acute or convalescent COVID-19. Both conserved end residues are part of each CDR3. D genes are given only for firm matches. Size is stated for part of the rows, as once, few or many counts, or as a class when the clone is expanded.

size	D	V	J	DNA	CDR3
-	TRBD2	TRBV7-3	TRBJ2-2	TGTGCCAGCAGCCCTGGAGGCGGGAGGAACACCGGGGAGCTGTTTTTT	CASSPGGGRNTGELFF
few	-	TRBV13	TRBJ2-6	TGTGCCAGCAGCTGGTACAGGTACGGGGCCAACGTCCTGACTTTC	CASSWYRYGANVLTF
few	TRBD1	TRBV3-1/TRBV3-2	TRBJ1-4	TGTGCCAGCAGCCCCAGACAGGGGATCGACAAACTGTTTTTT	CASSPRQGIDKLFF
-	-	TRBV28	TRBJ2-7	TGTGCCAGCAGCCCCTGGGAGACTAGATCTGAGCAGTACTTC	CASSPWETRSEQYF
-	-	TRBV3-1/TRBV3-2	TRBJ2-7	TGTGCCAGCAGCCAAGGTGAGAGGGGGGAGCAGTACTTC	CASSQGERGEQYF
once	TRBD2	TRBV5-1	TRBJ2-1	TGCGCCAGCAGCTCTCCGGGACTAGCGGCTGGGGATGAGCAGTTCTTC	CASSSPGLAAGDEQFF
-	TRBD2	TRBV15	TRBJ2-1	TGTGCCACCAGCTCGAACCAGGGACTAGCGGGCAATGAGCAGTTCTTC	CATSSNQGLAGNEQFF
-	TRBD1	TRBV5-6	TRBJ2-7	TGTGCCAGCAGCCCGACAGGGGTCTACGAGCAGTACTTC	CASSPTGVYEQYF
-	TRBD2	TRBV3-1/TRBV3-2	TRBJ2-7	TGTGCCAGCAGCCAATCGGGACTAGCGGGACAGGTCTACGAGCAGTACTTC	CASSQSGLAGQVYEQYF
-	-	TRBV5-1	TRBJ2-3	TGCGCCAGCAGTTCCTGGAGGGCAGATACGCAGTATTTT	CASSSWRADTQYF
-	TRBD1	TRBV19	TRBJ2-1	TGTGCCAGTAGTACTTCAGGGGGCCTAGAGCAGTTCTTC	CASSTSGGLEQFF
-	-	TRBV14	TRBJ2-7	TGTGCCAGCAGCCAATTGCGACACTACGAGCAGTACTTC	CASSQLRHYEQYF
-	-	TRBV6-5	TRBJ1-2	TGTGCCAGCAGTTACGGGGGGGCAGGTTATGGCTACACCTTC	CASSYGGAGYGYTF
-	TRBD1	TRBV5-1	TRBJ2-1	TGCGCCAGCAGCGCCGGGACAGGGGACACTTACAATGAGCAGTTCTTC	CASSAGTGDTYNEQFF
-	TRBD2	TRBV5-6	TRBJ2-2	TGTGCCAGCAGCTTGTTTAGCGGGAGTGGCACCGGGGAGCTGTTTTTT	CASSLFSGSGTGELFF
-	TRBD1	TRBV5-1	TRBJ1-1	TGCGCCAGCAGCGTGACAGGGGCCACTGAAGCTTTCTTT	CASSVTGATEAFF
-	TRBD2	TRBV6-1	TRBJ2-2	TGTGCCAGCAGTGCAGGCGGGAGGGCCGGGAGCGGGGAGCTGTTTTTT	CASSAGGRAGSGELFF
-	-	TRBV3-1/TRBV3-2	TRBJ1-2	TGTGCCAGCAGCTCCACGGCAGGACAGCTATACTATGGCTACACCTTC	CASSSTAGQLYYGYTF
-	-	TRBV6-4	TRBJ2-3	TGTGCCAGCAGGCCCGCGGTCTCAACAGATACGCAGTATTTT	CASRPAVSTDTQYF
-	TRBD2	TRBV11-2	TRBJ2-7	TGTGCCAGCAGCCGCCCGTGGCCAGCGGGAAGCAGCTACGAGCAGTACTTC	CASSRPWPAGSSYEQYF
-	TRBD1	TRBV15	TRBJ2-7	TGTGCCACCAGCAGAGTGGGACAGGGCTACTACGAGCAGTACTTC	CATSRVGQGYYEQYF
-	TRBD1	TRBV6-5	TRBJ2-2	TGTGCCAGCAACAGGGGTGACACCGGGGAGCTGTTTTTT	CASNRGDTGELFF
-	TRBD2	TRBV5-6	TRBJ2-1	TGTGCCAGCAGCTCGCGGACTAGCGGGTTCTCCTACAATGAGCAGTTCTTC	CASSSRTSGFSYNEQFF
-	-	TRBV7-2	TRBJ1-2	TGTGCCAGCAGGCGGCTTACAGGTTCGAACTATGGCTACACCTTC	CASRRLTGSNYGYTF
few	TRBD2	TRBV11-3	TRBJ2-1	TGTGCCAGCAGCTGGGGGGGAACTCAGGCTGAGCAGTTCTTC	CASSWGGTQAEQFF
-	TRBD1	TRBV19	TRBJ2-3	TGTGCCAGTAGTATTCGGACAGGTTCAGATACGCAGTATTTT	CASSIRTGSDTQYF
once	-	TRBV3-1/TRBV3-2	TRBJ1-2	TGTGCCAGCAGCCTAACAGGCATCAACTATGGCTACACCTTC	CASSLTGINYGYTF
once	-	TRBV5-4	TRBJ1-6	TGTGCCAGCAGCTTGCAAGGGGGTAATTCACCCCTCCACTTT	CASSLQGGNSPLHF
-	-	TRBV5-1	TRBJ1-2	TGCGCCAGCAGCACAGGGACGGATAATAACTATGGCTACACCTTC	CASSTGTDNNYGYTF
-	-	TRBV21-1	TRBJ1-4	TGTGCCAGCAGCAAAAATCCCCGGGGGGAGAGTCATTCTAATGAAAAACTGTTTTTT	CASSKNPRGESHSNEKLFF
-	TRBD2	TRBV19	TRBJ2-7	TGTGCCAGTAGTTCCCTTGGGACTAGCTACGAGCAGTACTTC	CASSSLGTSYEQYF
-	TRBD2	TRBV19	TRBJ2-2	TGTGCCAGTACCCGACTAGCGGGAGAGACCGGGGAGCTGTTTTTT	CASTRLAGETGELFF
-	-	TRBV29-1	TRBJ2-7	TGCAGCGTTCGGCAGGGAATCTACGAGCAGTACTTC	CSVRQGIYEQYF
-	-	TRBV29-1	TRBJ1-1	TGCAGCGTGCGCCCGGCGGACACTGAAGCTTTCTTT	CSVRPADTEAFF
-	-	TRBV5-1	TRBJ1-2	TGCGCCAGCAGCTTGACAGGGTTTGAGGGCTACACCTTC	CASSLTGFEGYTF
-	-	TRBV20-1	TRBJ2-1	TGCAGTGCTAGGATGGGCGGGGAGCAGTTCTTC	CSARMGGEQFF
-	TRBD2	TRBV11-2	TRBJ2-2	TGTGCCAGCAGCCAATGGGGGGGAGGTCCCGGGGAGCTGTTTTTT	CASSQWGGGPGELFF
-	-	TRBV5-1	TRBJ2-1	TGCGCCAGCAGCTCCCGGGGAGGTTACAATGAGCAGTTCTTC	CASSSRGGYNEQFF